Listed below are T cell receptor beta chains from one sample, sequenced in a study of blood T cell repertoires in COVID-19. The data were produced by immunoSEQ multiplex PCR, yet TCRdb's version contains in-frame clones alone and is incomplete. The table has around 300,000 clones, 90% seen once. The sample comprised PBMCs or T cells enriched from blood (not recorded which). The receptors here all came from a woman aged 18-29 years with acute COVID-19. Both conserved end residues are part of each CDR3. D genes are given only for firm matches. Clone sizes are given selectively: once, few, many, or a class where the clone is expanded.

len: 14; d_gene: .; v_gene: TRBV19; abundance: once; j_gene: TRBJ1-5; CDR3aa: CASSIVAVNQPQHF; CDR3nt: TGTGCCAGTAGTATCGTGGCAGTTAATCAGCCCCAGCATTTT
len: 13; d_gene: .; v_gene: TRBV2; abundance: .; j_gene: TRBJ1-4; CDR3aa: CASSPQVPEKLFF; CDR3nt: TGTGCCAGCAGTCCTCAGGTACCGGAAAAACTGTTTTTT
len: 14; d_gene: TRBD1; v_gene: TRBV11-1; abundance: .; j_gene: TRBJ1-4; CDR3aa: CASSLTGAGEKLFF; CDR3nt: TGTGCCAGCAGCTTGACAGGGGCCGGTGAAAAACTGTTTTTT
len: 15; d_gene: .; v_gene: TRBV4-1; abundance: once; j_gene: TRBJ1-2; CDR3aa: CASSQGAATNYGYTF; CDR3nt: TGCGCCAGCAGCCAGGGGGCGGCAACTAACTATGGCTACACCTTC
len: 14; d_gene: .; v_gene: TRBV14; abundance: .; j_gene: TRBJ1-1; CDR3aa: CASSQGEGNTEAFF; CDR3nt: TGTGCCAGCAGCCAAGGGGAGGGGAACACTGAAGCTTTCTTT
len: 16; d_gene: TRBD1; v_gene: TRBV18; abundance: .; j_gene: TRBJ1-2; CDR3aa: CASSRATGELSYGYTF; CDR3nt: TGTGCCAGCTCACGCGCGACAGGGGAGCTTAGCTATGGCTACACCTTC
len: 13; d_gene: TRBD1; v_gene: TRBV6-1; abundance: once; j_gene: TRBJ2-7; CDR3aa: CASSEYRGNEQYF; CDR3nt: TGTGCCAGCAGTGAGTACAGGGGAAACGAGCAGTACTTC
len: 16; d_gene: TRBD2; v_gene: TRBV5-4; abundance: .; j_gene: TRBJ2-3; CDR3aa: CASSYRLAGVTDTQYF; CDR3nt: TGTGCCAGCAGCTATCGACTAGCGGGAGTCACAGATACGCAGTATTTT
len: 17; d_gene: .; v_gene: TRBV6-1; abundance: .; j_gene: TRBJ1-5; CDR3aa: CASSDRRQGMGNQPQHF; CDR3nt: TGTGCCAGCAGTGACAGACGGCAGGGGATGGGCAATCAGCCCCAGCATTTT
len: 15; d_gene: .; v_gene: TRBV27; abundance: .; j_gene: TRBJ1-6; CDR3aa: CASRENPGRFSPLHF; CDR3nt: TGTGCCAGCAGAGAAAACCCGGGGAGGTTTTCACCCCTCCACTTT
len: 15; d_gene: .; v_gene: TRBV18; abundance: .; j_gene: TRBJ1-3; CDR3aa: CASSDFMSFGNTIYF; CDR3nt: TGTGCCAGCTCAGACTTCATGAGTTTTGGAAACACCATATATTTT
len: 15; d_gene: .; v_gene: TRBV28; abundance: .; j_gene: TRBJ2-7; CDR3aa: CASSYYQGPAYEQYF; CDR3nt: TGTGCCAGCAGTTACTATCAGGGGCCTGCCTACGAGCAGTACTTC
len: 14; d_gene: .; v_gene: TRBV14; abundance: .; j_gene: TRBJ2-5; CDR3aa: CASSRRRPQETQYF; CDR3nt: TGTGCCAGCAGCCGCAGGCGTCCTCAAGAGACCCAGTACTTC
len: 17; d_gene: .; v_gene: TRBV19; abundance: .; j_gene: TRBJ1-3; CDR3aa: CASSMATTSAGGNTIYF; CDR3nt: TGTGCCAGTAGTATGGCCACAACCAGCGCGGGAGGAAACACCATATATTTT
len: 15; d_gene: .; v_gene: TRBV27; abundance: .; j_gene: TRBJ2-3; CDR3aa: CASSPQRIPTDTQYF; CDR3nt: TGTGCCAGCAGTCCTCAGCGAATCCCCACAGATACGCAGTATTTT
len: 11; d_gene: .; v_gene: TRBV12-3/TRBV12-4; abundance: once; j_gene: TRBJ2-1; CDR3aa: CASSTPGEQFF; CDR3nt: TGTGCCAGCAGTACCCCGGGTGAGCAGTTCTTC
len: 18; d_gene: TRBD2; v_gene: TRBV7-2; abundance: .; j_gene: TRBJ2-7; CDR3aa: CASSLGVAGVPLFYEQYF; CDR3nt: TGTGCCAGCAGCTTAGGGGTAGCGGGAGTCCCACTTTTCTACGAGCAGTACTTC
len: 14; d_gene: TRBD1; v_gene: TRBV29-1; abundance: once; j_gene: TRBJ2-3; CDR3aa: CSADTGASTDTQYF; CDR3nt: TGCAGCGCTGATACAGGGGCCAGCACAGATACGCAGTATTTT
len: 14; d_gene: TRBD1; v_gene: TRBV6-4; abundance: few; j_gene: TRBJ2-1; CDR3aa: CASSEGTEDREQFF; CDR3nt: TGTGCCAGCAGTGAAGGGACAGAGGACAGGGAGCAGTTCTTC
len: 17; d_gene: TRBD1; v_gene: TRBV18; abundance: .; j_gene: TRBJ2-1; CDR3aa: CASSPSDRGSNNNEQFF; CDR3nt: TGTGCCAGCTCACCATCGGACAGGGGGTCTAATAACAATGAGCAGTTCTTC
len: 16; d_gene: .; v_gene: TRBV27; abundance: .; j_gene: TRBJ1-1; CDR3aa: CASSLRPAGRGTEAFF; CDR3nt: TGTGCCAGCAGTTTACGTCCCGCGGGCAGGGGTACTGAAGCTTTCTTT
len: 15; d_gene: TRBD1; v_gene: TRBV19; abundance: .; j_gene: TRBJ1-6; CDR3aa: CASTGTEAYNSPLHF; CDR3nt: TGTGCCAGTACCGGGACAGAGGCCTATAATTCACCCCTCCACTTT
len: 15; d_gene: TRBD2; v_gene: TRBV9; abundance: .; j_gene: TRBJ2-1; CDR3aa: CASSVEREFHNEQFF; CDR3nt: TGTGCCAGCAGCGTAGAGCGGGAGTTTCACAATGAGCAGTTCTTC
len: 15; d_gene: TRBD2; v_gene: TRBV27; abundance: .; j_gene: TRBJ2-7; CDR3aa: CASRISGTSGNEQYF; CDR3nt: TGTGCCAGCAGGATATCCGGGACTAGCGGGAATGAGCAGTACTTC
len: 14; d_gene: TRBD2; v_gene: TRBV24-1; abundance: .; j_gene: TRBJ2-3; CDR3aa: CATSASGRADTQYF; CDR3nt: TGTGCCACCAGTGCTAGCGGGAGGGCCGATACGCAGTATTTT
len: 15; d_gene: .; v_gene: TRBV7-8; abundance: .; j_gene: TRBJ1-4; CDR3aa: CASSSRETTNEKLFF; CDR3nt: TGTGCCAGCAGCTCTCGGGAAACAACTAATGAAAAACTGTTTTTT
len: 15; d_gene: TRBD1; v_gene: TRBV11-1; abundance: .; j_gene: TRBJ2-3; CDR3aa: CASSSRQGSGDTQYF; CDR3nt: TGTGCCAGCAGCTCCAGACAGGGCTCGGGAGATACGCAGTATTTT
len: 11; d_gene: .; v_gene: TRBV20-1; abundance: .; j_gene: TRBJ2-3; CDR3aa: CSARDRDTQYF; CDR3nt: TGCAGTGCTAGAGATCGAGATACGCAGTATTTT